Listed below are T cell receptor beta chains from one sample, sequenced in a study of cytomegalovirus exposure and HLA in healthy donors. Using immunoSEQ multiplex PCR, the repertoire was profiled, and TCRdb retains in-frame clones only, with some absent. The sample holds over 100,000 clones, around three quarters seen once. Sequencing was performed on PBMCs. Receptor source: a man between 40 and 49 years old in good health and CMV-seropositive. The CDR3 runs from the conserved cysteine through the conserved F or W. A D gene is named only where the DNA matches it firmly. Size values are once, few and many counts, or a class for expanded clones, and some rows have none.

J | size | D | V | DNA | CDR3
TRBJ2-7 | - | - | TRBV6-6 | TGTGCCAGCAGTTACGAGGCAGGGACAAGATACGAGCAGTACTTC | CASSYEAGTRYEQYF
TRBJ1-1 | - | TRBD1 | TRBV7-2 | TGTGCCAGCAGCTTAGTTCAGACAGGGGGCGCGTACACTGAAGCTTTCTTT | CASSLVQTGGAYTEAFF
TRBJ2-7 | - | - | TRBV28 | TGTGCCAGCACCACCCTAGTCCGAGGTGGCGAGCAGTACTTC | CASTTLVRGGEQYF
TRBJ1-5 | - | - | TRBV2 | TGTGCCAGCAGTGAAGTAGTAGGGACTGGTTATCATTTT | CASSEVVGTGYHF
TRBJ2-3 | - | - | TRBV4-2 | TGTGCCAGCAGCCAAGATCCGTTTTCTAGCACAGATACGCAGTATTTT | CASSQDPFSSTDTQYF
TRBJ2-6 | once | - | TRBV29-1 | TGCAGCGTTGAGAGCAGGGGGGCGGCCAACGTCCTGACTTTC | CSVESRGAANVLTF
TRBJ2-1 | - | TRBD1 | TRBV11-1 | TGTGCCAGCAGCTCGGACAGGGGAAATGAGCAGTTCTTC | CASSSDRGNEQFF
TRBJ1-1 | - | TRBD1 | TRBV5-1 | TGCGCCAGCAGCTTGGCATGGGACAGCCTGAACACTGAAGCTTTCTTT | CASSLAWDSLNTEAFF
TRBJ1-2 | - | TRBD1 | TRBV7-8 | TGTGCCAGCAGCTCATCGACAGGGAACTATGGCTACACCTTC | CASSSSTGNYGYTF
TRBJ2-2 | - | - | TRBV6-6 | TGTGCCAGCAACCAGAACAGGGAGAACACCGGGGACCTGTTTTTT | CASNQNRENTGDLFF
TRBJ2-1 | - | - | TRBV19 | TGTGCCAGTACTGGGGCCCGCGAGCAGTTCTTC | CASTGAREQFF
TRBJ1-2 | - | TRBD1 | TRBV6-5 | TGTGCCAGCAGTCTACTCCCACAGGGGGCCTATGGCTACACCTTC | CASSLLPQGAYGYTF
TRBJ2-2 | - | TRBD2 | TRBV6-5 | TGTGCCAGCAGTTATCGGCGGGGGGGACGGGCCGGGGAGCTGTTTTTT | CASSYRRGGRAGELFF
TRBJ1-6 | - | - | TRBV7-2 | TGTGCCAGCAGACCAGACGTGTCGGTGAGGTCCTATAATTCACCCCTCCACTTT | CASRPDVSVRSYNSPLHF
TRBJ1-5 | few | - | TRBV6-1 | TGTGCCAGCAGCCCCGCTTGGCGGGGGAATCAGCCCCAGCATTTT | CASSPAWRGNQPQHF
TRBJ1-4 | - | - | TRBV28 | TGTGCCAGCAGTGGGTCGGGACGGGGGGATGAAAAACTGTTTTTT | CASSGSGRGDEKLFF
TRBJ2-7 | - | - | TRBV11-3 | TGTGCCAGCAGCTTAGCGGGACACTCCTACGAGCAGTACTTC | CASSLAGHSYEQYF
TRBJ2-2 | - | TRBD1 | TRBV9 | TGTGCCAGCAGCGTGGACAGGGACACCGGGGAGCTGTTTTTT | CASSVDRDTGELFF
TRBJ1-5 | - | - | TRBV5-4 | TGTGCCAGCAGCAAAGGGGGGGGCAATCAGCCCCAGCATTTT | CASSKGGGNQPQHF
TRBJ2-2 | few | TRBD2 | TRBV2 | TGTGCCAGCAGCTTAAAGCGGGGGGGCCTAGCCGGGGAGCTGTTTTTT | CASSLKRGGLAGELFF
TRBJ2-1 | - | - | TRBV9 | TGTGCCAGCAGCTTTTCTTACGGTGGTTACAATGAGCAGTTCTTC | CASSFSYGGYNEQFF
TRBJ2-5 | once | - | TRBV7-9 | TGTGCCAGCAGCAAAGCGGTCCGCTATCAAGAGACCCAGTACTTC | CASSKAVRYQETQYF
TRBJ1-6 | - | - | TRBV6-6 | TGTGCCAGCAGTTACTCGTTCGGGGATTCACCCCTCCACTTT | CASSYSFGDSPLHF
TRBJ1-5 | - | TRBD1 | TRBV11-2 | TGTGCCAGCAGCTCAGGGGGTTTGGAGCCCCAGCATTTT | CASSSGGLEPQHF
TRBJ1-4 | - | - | TRBV4-2 | TGTGCCAGCAGCCAATTTCGGGGGGATGAGGTGCTGTTTTTT | CASSQFRGDEVLFF
TRBJ2-2 | - | TRBD1 | TRBV19 | TGTGCCAGTAGTAGTGGGGACAGAATCACCGGGGAGCTGTTTTTT | CASSSGDRITGELFF
TRBJ1-4 | - | TRBD1 | TRBV14 | TGTGCCAGCAGCCAAGGGACAGGGAATTCGGAAAAACTGTTTTTT | CASSQGTGNSEKLFF
TRBJ1-6 | - | - | TRBV4-3 | TGCGCCAGCAGCCTTTACCGTAGGGGGAGCTCCTATAATTCACCCCTCCACTTT | CASSLYRRGSSYNSPLHF
TRBJ1-4 | - | - | TRBV4-3 | TGCGCCAGCAGCCACCAACAGGGCATTACGGAAAAACTGTTTTTT | CASSHQQGITEKLFF
TRBJ1-4 | - | - | TRBV5-1 | TGCGCCAGCAGCCTATCCGAAGGGAGACCTAATGAAAAACTGTTTTTT | CASSLSEGRPNEKLFF
TRBJ2-3 | - | TRBD2 | TRBV5-1 | TGCGCCAGCAGCTTGGGGTCTAGCGGGGTTAGAGATACGCAGTATTTT | CASSLGSSGVRDTQYF
TRBJ2-7 | few | - | TRBV20-1 | TGCAGTGCTATTCTAAACTACGAGCAGTACTTC | CSAILNYEQYF
TRBJ2-7 | - | TRBD1 | TRBV5-4 | TGTGCCAGCAGACCGGACAGGGCTGACGAGCAGTACTTC | CASRPDRADEQYF
TRBJ2-5 | - | TRBD1 | TRBV9 | TGTGCCAGCAGCGCAGGGGGTCCAGAGACCCAGTACTTC | CASSAGGPETQYF
TRBJ1-1 | - | - | TRBV5-8 | TGTGCCAGCAGCTCTCACCCTACCCGAAACACTGAAGCTTTCTTT | CASSSHPTRNTEAFF
TRBJ1-4 | - | - | TRBV7-9 | TGTGCCAGCAGCTCGGCGGGGAGCCGACTTTTTAATGAAAAACTGTTTTTT | CASSSAGSRLFNEKLFF
TRBJ2-7 | - | - | TRBV7-8 | TGTGCCAGTAAGGATGGCCAGGCCTTGAAGCAGTACTTC | CASKDGQALKQYF
TRBJ1-6 | - | TRBD1 | TRBV29-1 | TGCAGCGTTGAGGAGGGGGCCGGTTCACCCCCCCACTTT | CSVEEGAGSPPHF
TRBJ1-4 | - | - | TRBV4-3 | TGCGCCAGCAGCCAAACAAAGCTAGGGGATGAAAAACTGTTTTTT | CASSQTKLGDEKLFF
TRBJ2-1 | - | - | TRBV15 | TGTGCCACCAGCAGTGCTATAGTGCAGGGAAGGTGGGAGCAGTTCTTC | CATSSAIVQGRWEQFF
TRBJ2-7 | few | TRBD2 | TRBV7-2 | TGTGCCAGCAGCTCCGGTTTTGCGGGGGGGGGTTACGAGCAGTACTTC | CASSSGFAGGGYEQYF
TRBJ2-1 | - | TRBD2 | TRBV4-2 | TGTGCCAGCAGCCAAGATCGTAGCGGGGGGGGGTGGAATGAGCAGTTCTTC | CASSQDRSGGGWNEQFF
TRBJ1-6 | few | - | TRBV28 | TGTGCCAGCAGCCGGGACATCGCCTTCCACTTT | CASSRDIAFHF
TRBJ1-6 | - | - | TRBV15 | TGTGCCACCAGCAGGAGTGATATTCTGGTTTCGTCACCCCTCCACTTT | CATSRSDILVSSPLHF
TRBJ2-3 | - | - | TRBV29-1 | TGCACCTCCGGTGGTTCTGCTAGCACAGATACGCAGTATTTT | CTSGGSASTDTQYF
TRBJ1-5 | - | - | TRBV30 | TGTGCCTGGAGCCAAGGGGCAGGGGGCAATCAGCCCCAGCATTTT | CAWSQGAGGNQPQHF
TRBJ2-7 | once | TRBD1 | TRBV29-1 | TGCAGCGTTGGAGGACAGGGGGCGGTTTGGCACGAGCAGTACTTC | CSVGGQGAVWHEQYF
TRBJ2-3 | - | TRBD1 | TRBV5-1 | TGCGCCAGCAGCTTCCCGGGACAGGGGGAAGATACGCAGTATTTT | CASSFPGQGEDTQYF
TRBJ2-2 | - | - | TRBV4-1 | TGCGCCAGCAGCCCCGGGCCCCTCGACAGGAACACCGGGGAGCTGTTTTTT | CASSPGPLDRNTGELFF
TRBJ2-6 | - | - | TRBV7-2 | TGTGCCAGCAGCTTAGATCTACAGGGAAGCTCTGGGGCCAACGTCCTGACTTTC | CASSLDLQGSSGANVLTF
TRBJ2-5 | - | TRBD2 | TRBV9 | TGTGCCAGCACTTCTGATCGGGGGGGGCACCAAGAGACCCAGTACTTC | CASTSDRGGHQETQYF
TRBJ2-5 | - | TRBD2 | TRBV5-6 | TGTGCCAGCAGCTTGCTCTTAGCGGGGGGAATGGGGCAAGAGACCCAGTACTTC | CASSLLLAGGMGQETQYF
TRBJ1-5 | - | TRBD1 | TRBV7-2 | TGTGCCAGCAGCGAGGGACAGCTGAAGCCCCAAATTCAGCCCCAGCATTTT | CASSEGQLKPQIQPQHF
TRBJ2-5 | - | - | TRBV4-1 | TGCGCCAGCAGCCAAGCGACAACCCGGCGTGAGACCCAGTACTTC | CASSQATTRRETQYF
TRBJ2-7 | - | TRBD1 | TRBV7-9 | TGTGCCAGCAGCTTGGGGACAGGGGGCACTGTCTCCTACGAGCAGTACTTC | CASSLGTGGTVSYEQYF
TRBJ1-6 | - | - | TRBV25-1 | TGTGCCAGCAGTGGACAGGCCCCCTCGCCCCTCCACTTT | CASSGQAPSPLHF